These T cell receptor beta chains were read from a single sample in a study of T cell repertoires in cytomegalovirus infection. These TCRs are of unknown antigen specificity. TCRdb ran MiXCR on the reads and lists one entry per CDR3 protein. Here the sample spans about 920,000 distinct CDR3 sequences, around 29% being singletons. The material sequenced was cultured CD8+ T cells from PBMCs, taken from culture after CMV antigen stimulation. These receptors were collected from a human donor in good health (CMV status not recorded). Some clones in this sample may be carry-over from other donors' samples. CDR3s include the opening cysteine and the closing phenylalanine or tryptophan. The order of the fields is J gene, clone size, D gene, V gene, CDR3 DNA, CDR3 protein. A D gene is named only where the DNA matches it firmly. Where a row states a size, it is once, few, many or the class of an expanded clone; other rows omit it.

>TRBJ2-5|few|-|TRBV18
TGTGCCAGCTCACCTCTAACTACGTACCAAGAGACCCAGTACTTC
CASSPLTTYQETQYF
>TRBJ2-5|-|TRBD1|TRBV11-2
TGTGCCAGCAGTCCCTGGGGGACAGGGGGCCTTGGGACCCAGTACTTC
CASSPWGTGGLGTQYF
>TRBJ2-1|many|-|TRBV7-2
TGTGCCAGCAGCTTAGTGTCCGGGACCAGTTCCCTAGTTGAGCAGTTCTTC
CASSLVSGTSSLVEQFF
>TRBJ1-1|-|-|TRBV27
TGTGCCAGCAGTTTATCGATGGGTAACACTGAAGCTTTCTTT
CASSLSMGNTEAFF
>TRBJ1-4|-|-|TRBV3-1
TGTGCCAGCAGCGACCCCGGGGCCCGATTAGAACTGTTTTTT
CASSDPGARLELFF
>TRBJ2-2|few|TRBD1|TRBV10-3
TGTGCCATCAGTGAATGGGGGACAGACAACACCGGGGAGCTGTTTTTT
CAISEWGTDNTGELFF
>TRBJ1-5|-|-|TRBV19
TGTGCCAGTAGTAATCAGGGGTTTGGGCGCAATCAGCCCCAGCATTTT
CASSNQGFGRNQPQHF
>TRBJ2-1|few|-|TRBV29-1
TGCAGCGTTGAAGACCTAGCGGAGCAGTTCTTC
CSVEDLAEQFF
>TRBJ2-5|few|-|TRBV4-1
TGCGCCAGCAGCCAAGCGAGAACTAGGTCCCAAGAGACCCAGTACTTC
CASSQARTRSQETQYF
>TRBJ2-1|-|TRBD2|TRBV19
TGTGCCAGTGGACTAGCGGGGACGAATGAGCAGTTCTTC
CASGLAGTNEQFF
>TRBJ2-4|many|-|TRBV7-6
TGTGCCAGCAGCTTAAGCCCCCGGACAGCCCTAGCCAAAAACATTCAGTACTTC
CASSLSPRTALAKNIQYF